This T cell receptor beta chain was retrieved from a study of post-analysis software for immune sequencing data. The overall study: Both relapsing-remitting and secondary progressive multiple sclerosis featured among the disease courses, as did progressive-relapsing multiple sclerosis. Study-wide findings and caveats: Controls showed significantly higher normalized Chao1 diversity than did multiple sclerosis patients. The study found TRBV5-6, TRBV5-1 and TRBV20-1 among four to six TRBV segments more frequent in patients than controls. Analysis by F measure revealed that same-batch samples clustered strongly together.

The CDR3 loop spans 14 amino acids. V lost 4 bases and J lost 3, with 12 bases in between. This clonotype was observed a few times. Its specificity is not known. Every TCR beta cDNA library bore unique molecular identifiers. The source material, roughly 0.9 to 11 million T cells, gave rise to 500,000 or so cDNA molecules. MiXCR, run by TCRdb on the PCR reads, gives a single entry per CDR3 protein. The sample shows roughly 620,000 distinct CDR3 sequences, about 40% of them seen only once. The rearrangement links TRBV12-3 or TRBV12-4 to TRBJ2-5; D possibly corresponds to TRBD1 (6 bases). The sequenced material came from blood. The TCR was taken from a girl aged 5-17 years with multiple sclerosis. CDR3 region: CASSSHRQEETQYF. Here the CDR3 DNA reads TGTGCCAGCAGTTCCCATCGACAGGAAGAGACCCAGTACTTC.